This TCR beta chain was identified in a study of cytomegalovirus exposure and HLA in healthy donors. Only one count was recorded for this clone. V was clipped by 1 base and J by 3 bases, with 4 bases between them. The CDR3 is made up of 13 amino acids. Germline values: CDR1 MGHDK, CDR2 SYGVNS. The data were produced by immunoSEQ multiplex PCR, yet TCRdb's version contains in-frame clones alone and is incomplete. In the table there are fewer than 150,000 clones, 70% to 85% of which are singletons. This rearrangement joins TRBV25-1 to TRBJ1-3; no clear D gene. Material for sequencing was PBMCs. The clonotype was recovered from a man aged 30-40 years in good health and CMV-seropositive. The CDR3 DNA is TGTGCCAGCAGTGAATTCAGTGGAAACACCATATATTTT. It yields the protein CASSEFSGNTIYF.